This T cell receptor (beta chain) is from a study of cytotoxic CD8 clonotypes in ibrutinib-treated CLL. The authors obtained roughly 2 micrograms of genomic DNA from cryopreserved PBMCs for TCR beta libraries. Clones were sequenced by immunoSEQ multiplex PCR, and TCRdb holds only the in-frame ones, with some missing. The sample has roughly 150,000 clones; 70% to 90% are singletons. Germline lookup yields CDR1 SGHRS and CDR2 YFSETQ. The CDR3 is 17 residues long. Trimming cost V 3 bases and J 6 bases; bases outside gene matches: 12. This clonotype was obtained from a human donor with chronic lymphocytic leukemia. The genes are TRBV5-1 and TRBJ2-7, with TRBD2 identical over 13 bases. The source material was PBMCs, sampled at disease progression, from a patient treated with ibrutinib. DNA for the CDR3: TGCGCCAGCAGCTCACTATACTGGACTAGCGGGAGATCCGAGCAGTACTTC. Its protein is CASSSLYWTSGRSEQYF.